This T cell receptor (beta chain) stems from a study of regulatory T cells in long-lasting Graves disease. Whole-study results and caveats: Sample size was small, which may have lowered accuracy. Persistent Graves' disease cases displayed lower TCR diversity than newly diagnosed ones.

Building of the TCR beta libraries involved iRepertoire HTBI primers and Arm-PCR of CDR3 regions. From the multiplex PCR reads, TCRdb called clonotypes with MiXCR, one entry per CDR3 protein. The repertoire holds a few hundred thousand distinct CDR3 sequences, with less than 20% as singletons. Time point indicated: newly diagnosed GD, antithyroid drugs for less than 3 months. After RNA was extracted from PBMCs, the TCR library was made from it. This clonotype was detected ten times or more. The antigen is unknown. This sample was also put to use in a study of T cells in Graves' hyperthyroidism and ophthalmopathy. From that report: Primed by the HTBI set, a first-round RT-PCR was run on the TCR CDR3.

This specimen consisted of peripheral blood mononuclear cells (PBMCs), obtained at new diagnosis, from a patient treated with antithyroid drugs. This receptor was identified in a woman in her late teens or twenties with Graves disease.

The CDR3 nucleotides are TGTGCCAGCAGTTACTCGTTGCGGTCGCCCCAGCATTTT. Translated, it gives CASSYSLRSPQHF. The rearrangement joins TRBV6-5 to TRBJ1-5; the D is unclear. With 0 bases removed from V and 9 bases from J, the gap between germline ends came to 9 bases. The CDR3 loop spans 13 amino acids. Per germline, CDR1 MNHEY and CDR2 SVGAGI.